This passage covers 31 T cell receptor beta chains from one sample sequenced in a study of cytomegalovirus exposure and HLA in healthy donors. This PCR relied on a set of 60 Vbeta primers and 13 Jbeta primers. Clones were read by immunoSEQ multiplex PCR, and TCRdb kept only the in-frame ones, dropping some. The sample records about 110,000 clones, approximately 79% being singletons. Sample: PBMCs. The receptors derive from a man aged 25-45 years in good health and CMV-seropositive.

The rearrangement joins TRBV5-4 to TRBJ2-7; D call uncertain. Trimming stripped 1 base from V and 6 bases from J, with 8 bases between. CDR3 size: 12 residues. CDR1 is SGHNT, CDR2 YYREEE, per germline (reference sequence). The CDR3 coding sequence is TGTGCCAGCAGCTTGCCCTTCGGCGAGCAGTACTTC. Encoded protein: CASSLPFGEQYF.

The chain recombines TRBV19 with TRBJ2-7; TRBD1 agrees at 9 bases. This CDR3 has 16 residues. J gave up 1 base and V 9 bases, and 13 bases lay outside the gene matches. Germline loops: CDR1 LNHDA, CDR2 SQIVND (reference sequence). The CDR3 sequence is CASSRDRDVSSYEQYF. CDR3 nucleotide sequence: TGTGCCAGCAGCCGGGACAGGGACGTTTCGTCCTACGAGCAGTACTTC.

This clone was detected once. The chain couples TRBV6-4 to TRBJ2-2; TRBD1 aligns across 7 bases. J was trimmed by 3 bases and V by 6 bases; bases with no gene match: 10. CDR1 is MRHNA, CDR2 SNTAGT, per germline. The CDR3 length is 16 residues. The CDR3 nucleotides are TGTGCCAGCAGCGAACAGGGGCGCGTGGACACCGGGGAGCTGTTTTTT. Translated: CASSEQGRVDTGELFF.

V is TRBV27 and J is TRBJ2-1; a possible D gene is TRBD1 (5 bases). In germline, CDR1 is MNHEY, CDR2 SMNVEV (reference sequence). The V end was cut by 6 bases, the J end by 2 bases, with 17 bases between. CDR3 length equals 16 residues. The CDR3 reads CASRSYETATYNEQFF. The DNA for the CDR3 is TGTGCCAGCAGGAGTTATGAGACAGCCACCTACAATGAGCAGTTCTTC.

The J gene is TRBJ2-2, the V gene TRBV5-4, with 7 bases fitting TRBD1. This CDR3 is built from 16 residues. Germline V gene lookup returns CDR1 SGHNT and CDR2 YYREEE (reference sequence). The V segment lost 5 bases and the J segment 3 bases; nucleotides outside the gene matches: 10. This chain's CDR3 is CASSSTDREDTGELFF. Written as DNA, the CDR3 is TGTGCCAGCAGTTCTACCGACAGGGAAGACACCGGGGAGCTGTTTTTT.

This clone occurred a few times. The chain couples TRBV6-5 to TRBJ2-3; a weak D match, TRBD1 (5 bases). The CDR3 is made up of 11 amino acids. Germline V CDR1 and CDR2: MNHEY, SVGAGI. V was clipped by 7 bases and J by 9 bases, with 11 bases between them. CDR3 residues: CASTLGVTQYF. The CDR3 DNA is TGTGCCAGCACCCTAGGGGTCACGCAGTATTTT.

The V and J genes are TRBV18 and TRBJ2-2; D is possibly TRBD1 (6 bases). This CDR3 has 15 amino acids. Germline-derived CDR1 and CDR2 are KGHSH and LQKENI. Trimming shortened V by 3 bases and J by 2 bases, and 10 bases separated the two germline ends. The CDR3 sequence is CASSPRDKNTGELFF. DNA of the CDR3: TGTGCCAGCTCACCTAGGGACAAAAACACCGGGGAGCTGTTTTTT.

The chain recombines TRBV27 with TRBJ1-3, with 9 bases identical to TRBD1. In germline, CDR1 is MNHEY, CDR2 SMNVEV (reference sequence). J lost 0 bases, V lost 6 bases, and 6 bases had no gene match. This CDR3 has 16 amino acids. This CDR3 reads CASSYTGQGSGNTIYF. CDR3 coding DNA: TGTGCCAGCAGCTACACGGGACAGGGCTCTGGAAACACCATATATTTT.

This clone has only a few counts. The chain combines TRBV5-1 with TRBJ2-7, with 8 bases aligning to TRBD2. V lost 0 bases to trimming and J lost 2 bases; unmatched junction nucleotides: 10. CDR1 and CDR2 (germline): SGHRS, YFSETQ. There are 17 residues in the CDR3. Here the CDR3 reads CASSLVPAAGETYEQYF. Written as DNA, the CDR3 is TGCGCCAGCAGCTTGGTACCAGCAGCGGGGGAGACCTACGAGCAGTACTTC.

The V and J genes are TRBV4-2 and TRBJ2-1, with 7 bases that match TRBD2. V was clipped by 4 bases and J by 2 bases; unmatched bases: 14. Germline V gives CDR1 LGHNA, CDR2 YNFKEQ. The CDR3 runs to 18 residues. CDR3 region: CASSRPPGSAGTYNEQFF. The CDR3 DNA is TGTGCCAGCAGCCGCCCCCCCGGGTCAGCGGGGACCTACAATGAGCAGTTCTTC.

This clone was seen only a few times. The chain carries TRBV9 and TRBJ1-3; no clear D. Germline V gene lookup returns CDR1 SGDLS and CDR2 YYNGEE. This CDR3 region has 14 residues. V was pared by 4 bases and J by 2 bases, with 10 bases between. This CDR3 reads CASSPTLAGNTIYF. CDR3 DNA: TGTGCCAGCAGCCCTACCCTGGCTGGAAACACCATATATTTT.

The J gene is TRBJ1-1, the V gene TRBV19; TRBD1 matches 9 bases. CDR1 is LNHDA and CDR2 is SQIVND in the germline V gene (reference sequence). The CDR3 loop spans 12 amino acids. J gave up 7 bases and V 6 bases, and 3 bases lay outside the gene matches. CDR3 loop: CASRTGGLEAFF. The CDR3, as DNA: TGTGCCAGTAGGACAGGGGGACTTGAAGCTTTCTTT.

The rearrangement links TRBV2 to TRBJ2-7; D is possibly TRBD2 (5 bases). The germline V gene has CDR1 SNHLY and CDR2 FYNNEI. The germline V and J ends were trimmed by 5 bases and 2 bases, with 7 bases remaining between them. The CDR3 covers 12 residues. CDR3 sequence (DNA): TGTGCCAGCAGTTCGGGAACCTACGAGCAGTACTTC. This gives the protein CASSSGTYEQYF.

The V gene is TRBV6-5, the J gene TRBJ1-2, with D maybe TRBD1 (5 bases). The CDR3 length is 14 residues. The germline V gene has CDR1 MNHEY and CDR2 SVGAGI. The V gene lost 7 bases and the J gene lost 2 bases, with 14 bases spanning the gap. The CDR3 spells CASTTTGGNYGYTF. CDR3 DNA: TGTGCCAGCACTACGACGGGGGGGAACTATGGCTACACCTTC.

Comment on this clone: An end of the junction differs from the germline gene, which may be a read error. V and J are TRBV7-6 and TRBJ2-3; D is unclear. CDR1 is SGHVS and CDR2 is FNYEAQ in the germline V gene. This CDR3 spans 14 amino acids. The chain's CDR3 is CASSLAGSRDTQYF. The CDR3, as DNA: TGTGCCAGCAGCTTAGCTGGTAGCAGAGATACGCAGTATTTT. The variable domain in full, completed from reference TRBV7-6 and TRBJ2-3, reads GAGVSQSPRYKVTKRGQDVALRCDPISGHVSLYWYRQALGQGPEFLTYFNYEAQQDKSGLPNDRFSAERPEGSISTLTIQRTEQRDSAMYRCASSLAGSRDTQYFGPGTRLTVL.

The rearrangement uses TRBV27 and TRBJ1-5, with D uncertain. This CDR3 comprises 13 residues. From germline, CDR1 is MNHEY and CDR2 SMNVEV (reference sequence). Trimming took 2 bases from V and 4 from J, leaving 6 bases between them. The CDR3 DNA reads TGTGCCAGCAGTTTAATGCAGAATCAGCCCCAGCATTTT. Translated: CASSLMQNQPQHF.

As DNA, the CDR3 is TGTGCCAGCAGTCATGGACAGGCCCCCTCTCGTGAGCAGTACTTC. This gives the protein CASSHGQAPSREQYF. The rearrangement uses TRBV11-2 and TRBJ2-7; 7 bases match TRBD1. Germline values: CDR1 SGHAT, CDR2 FQNNGV. V lost 6 bases, J lost 7 bases, and 15 bases stayed unmatched. CDR3 size: 15 residues.

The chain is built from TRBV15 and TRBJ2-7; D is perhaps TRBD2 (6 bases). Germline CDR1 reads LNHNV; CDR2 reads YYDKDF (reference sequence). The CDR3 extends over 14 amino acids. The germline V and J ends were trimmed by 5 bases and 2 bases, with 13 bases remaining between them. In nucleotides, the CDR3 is TGTGCCACCAGCCCCGGGGTAGCGGCCTACGAGCAGTACTTC. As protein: CATSPGVAAYEQYF.

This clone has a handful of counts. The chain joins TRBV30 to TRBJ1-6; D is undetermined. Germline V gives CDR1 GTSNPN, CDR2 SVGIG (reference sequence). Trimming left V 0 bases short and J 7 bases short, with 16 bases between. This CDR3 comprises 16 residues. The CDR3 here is CAWSVSGFERNSPLHF. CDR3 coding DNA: TGTGCCTGGAGTGTTTCGGGGTTCGAGAGGAATTCACCCCTCCACTTT.

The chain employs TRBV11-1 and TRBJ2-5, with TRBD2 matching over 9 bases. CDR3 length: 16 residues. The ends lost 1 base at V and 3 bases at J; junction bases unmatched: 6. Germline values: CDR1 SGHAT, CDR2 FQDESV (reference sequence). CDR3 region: CASSLEGIAGEETQYF. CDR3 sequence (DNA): TGTGCCAGCAGCTTAGAGGGGATAGCGGGGGAAGAGACCCAGTACTTC. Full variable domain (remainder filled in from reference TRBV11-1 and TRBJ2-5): EAEVAQSPRYKITEKSQAVAFWCDPISGHATLYWYRQILGQGPELLVQFQDESVVDDSQLPKDRFSAERLKGVDSTLKIQPAELGDSAMYLCASSLEGIAGEETQYFGPGTRLLVL.

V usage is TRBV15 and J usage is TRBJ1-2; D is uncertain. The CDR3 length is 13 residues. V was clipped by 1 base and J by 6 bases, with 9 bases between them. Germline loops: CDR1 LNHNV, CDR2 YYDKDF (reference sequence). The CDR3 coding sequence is TGTGCCACCAGCAGAGGGTGGAGCGATGGCTACACCTTC. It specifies CATSRGWSDGYTF.

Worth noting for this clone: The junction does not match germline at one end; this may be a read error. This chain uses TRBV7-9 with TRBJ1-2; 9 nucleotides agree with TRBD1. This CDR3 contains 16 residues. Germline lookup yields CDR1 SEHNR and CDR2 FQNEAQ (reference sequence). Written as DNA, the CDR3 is TGTTCCAGCAGCTTAGTACCGGGACAGGGATTAGGAGGCTACACCTTC. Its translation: CSSSLVPGQGLGGYTF.

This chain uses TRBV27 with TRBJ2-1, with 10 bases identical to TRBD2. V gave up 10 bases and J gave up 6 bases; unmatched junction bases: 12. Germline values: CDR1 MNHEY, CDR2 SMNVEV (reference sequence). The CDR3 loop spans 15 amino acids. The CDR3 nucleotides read TGTGCCACTAAGGCCGCTAGCGGGGGCCTCAATGAGCAGTTCTTC. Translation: CATKAASGGLNEQFF.

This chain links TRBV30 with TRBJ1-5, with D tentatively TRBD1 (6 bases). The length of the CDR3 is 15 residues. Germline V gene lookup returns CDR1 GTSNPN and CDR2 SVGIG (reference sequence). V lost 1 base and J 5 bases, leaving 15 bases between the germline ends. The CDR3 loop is CAWSERGQTHQPQHF. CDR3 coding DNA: TGTGCCTGGAGTGAGAGGGGACAAACTCATCAGCCCCAGCATTTT.

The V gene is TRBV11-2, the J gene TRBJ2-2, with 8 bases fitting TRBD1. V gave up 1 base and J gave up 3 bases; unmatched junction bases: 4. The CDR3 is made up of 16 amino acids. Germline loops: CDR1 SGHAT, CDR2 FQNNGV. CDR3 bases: TGTGCCAGCAGCTTAGGACAGGGGTGGGACACCGGGGAGCTGTTTTTT. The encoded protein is CASSLGQGWDTGELFF.

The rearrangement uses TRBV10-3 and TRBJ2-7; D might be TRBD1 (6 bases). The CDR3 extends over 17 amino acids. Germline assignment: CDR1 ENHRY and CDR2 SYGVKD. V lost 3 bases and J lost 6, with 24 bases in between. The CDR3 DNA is TGTGCCATCAGTGATAGAAACTCGGGACATTCGGCGGGCGAGCAGTACTTC. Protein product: CAISDRNSGHSAGEQYF.

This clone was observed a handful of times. The CDR3 DNA reads as TGTGCCAGCAGCTATGCACTTGAAGCCCCCCCTAGGTATTTT. It is translated as CASSYALEAPPRYF. This chain uses TRBV9 with TRBJ1-3, with no clear D. Trimming pared 4 bases from V and 16 bases from J, leaving 24 bases between. This CDR3 has 14 residues. Germline values: CDR1 SGDLS, CDR2 YYNGEE.

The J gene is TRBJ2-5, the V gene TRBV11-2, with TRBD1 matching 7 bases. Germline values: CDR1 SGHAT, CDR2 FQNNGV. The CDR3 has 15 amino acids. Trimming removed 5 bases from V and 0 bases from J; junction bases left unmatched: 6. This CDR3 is CASSATTGYQETQYF. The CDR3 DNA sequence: TGTGCCAGCAGCGCAACGACAGGGTACCAAGAGACCCAGTACTTC.

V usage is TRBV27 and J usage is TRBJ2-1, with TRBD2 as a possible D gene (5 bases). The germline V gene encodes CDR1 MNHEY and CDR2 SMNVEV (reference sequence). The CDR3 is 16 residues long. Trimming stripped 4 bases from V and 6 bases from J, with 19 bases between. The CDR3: CASSSAPGSSGNEQFF. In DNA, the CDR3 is TGTGCCAGCAGTTCTGCCCCGGGCTCAAGCGGCAATGAGCAGTTCTTC.

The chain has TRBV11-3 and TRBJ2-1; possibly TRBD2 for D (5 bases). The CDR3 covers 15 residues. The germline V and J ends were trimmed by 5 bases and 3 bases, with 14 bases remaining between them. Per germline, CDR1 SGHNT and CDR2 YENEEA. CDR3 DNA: TGTGCCAGCAGCCGGGAAGAGGATGTCTACAATGAGCAGTTCTTC. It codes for CASSREEDVYNEQFF.

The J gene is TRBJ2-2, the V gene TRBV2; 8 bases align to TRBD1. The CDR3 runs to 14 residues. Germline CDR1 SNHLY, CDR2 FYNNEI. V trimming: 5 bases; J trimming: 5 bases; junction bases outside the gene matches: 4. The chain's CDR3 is CASSWTGRTGELFF. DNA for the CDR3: TGTGCCAGCAGTTGGACAGGGCGAACCGGGGAGCTGTTTTTT.